These T cell receptor beta chains were read from a single sample in a study of cytomegalovirus exposure and HLA in healthy donors. The data were produced by immunoSEQ multiplex PCR, yet TCRdb's version contains in-frame clones alone and is incomplete. This sample yields about 140,000 clones, of which approximately 84% are seen a single time; around 8.8% belongs to the top ten. Sequencing was carried out using PBMCs. The receptor set was obtained from a woman aged 60-70 years in good health and CMV-seropositive. Each CDR3 is given with its conserved first and last residue. The order of the fields is J gene, D gene, clone size, V gene, CDR3 protein, CDR3 DNA. D genes are given only for firm matches. Part of the rows lack a size; the others show once, few, many or a class for expanded clones.

J: TRBJ1-2
D: TRBD1
size: NA
V: TRBV12-5
CDR3: CASGLGEPGGGYTF
DNA: TGTGCTAGTGGTTTGGGGGAACCAGGGGGAGGCTACACCTTC

J: TRBJ1-5
D: NA
size: NA
V: TRBV28
CDR3: CASSARGLSIGNQPQHF
DNA: TGTGCCAGCAGCGCCCGGGGACTGTCGATAGGCAATCAGCCCCAGCATTTT

J: TRBJ1-4
D: NA
size: NA
V: TRBV7-9
CDR3: CASSLVAATNEKLFF
DNA: TGTGCCAGCAGCTTAGTGGCGGCAACTAATGAAAAACTGTTTTTT

J: TRBJ2-1
D: NA
size: once
V: TRBV7-9
CDR3: CASSPPGGSYNEQFF
DNA: TGTGCCAGCAGCCCCCCGGGGGGCAGCTACAATGAGCAGTTCTTC

J: TRBJ2-5
D: TRBD2
size: NA
V: TRBV7-6
CDR3: CASSLAGGQETQYF
DNA: TGTGCCAGCAGCCTAGCGGGAGGGCAAGAGACCCAGTACTTC

J: TRBJ2-3
D: TRBD2
size: NA
V: TRBV28
CDR3: CASSYAGGPSTDTQYF
DNA: TGTGCCAGCAGTTACGCGGGAGGGCCGAGCACAGATACGCAGTATTTT

J: TRBJ1-5
D: TRBD1
size: NA
V: TRBV5-8
CDR3: CASSVRQGGNQPQHF
DNA: TGTGCCAGCAGCGTACGACAGGGCGGCAATCAGCCCCAGCATTTT

J: TRBJ2-3
D: NA
size: NA
V: TRBV9
CDR3: CASSASTDTQYF
DNA: TGTGCCAGCAGCGCGAGCACAGATACGCAGTATTTT

J: TRBJ2-7
D: NA
size: NA
V: TRBV6-5
CDR3: CASSYDRYEQYF
DNA: TGTGCCAGCAGTTACGACAGATACGAGCAGTACTTC

J: TRBJ2-7
D: TRBD1
size: NA
V: TRBV27
CDR3: CASSTGQIYEQYF
DNA: TGTGCCAGCAGCACGGGACAGATCTACGAGCAGTACTTC

J: TRBJ2-7
D: NA
size: NA
V: TRBV5-4
CDR3: CASSLELREQYF
DNA: TGTGCCAGCAGCTTGGAATTGAGGGAGCAGTACTTC

J: TRBJ1-5
D: NA
size: NA
V: TRBV28
CDR3: CASSARQINQPQHF
DNA: TGTGCCAGCAGTGCTAGACAGATCAATCAGCCCCAGCATTTT

J: TRBJ2-1
D: NA
size: NA
V: TRBV10-3
CDR3: CAISAEVEYEQFF
DNA: TGTGCCATCAGTGCCGAGGTCGAGTATGAGCAGTTCTTC

J: TRBJ2-1
D: NA
size: once
V: TRBV4-3
CDR3: CASSQVGQGGNEQFF
DNA: TGCGCCAGCAGCCAAGTAGGCCAGGGCGGTAATGAGCAGTTCTTC

J: TRBJ1-4
D: TRBD1
size: NA
V: TRBV15
CDR3: CATSTRQGRGNEKLFF
DNA: TGTGCCACCAGCACCAGACAGGGGAGGGGTAATGAAAAACTGTTTTTT

J: TRBJ2-7
D: NA
size: NA
V: TRBV4-3
CDR3: CASSQDRSGLYEQYF
DNA: TGCGCCAGCAGCCAAGATCGAAGCGGCCTTTACGAGCAGTACTTC

J: TRBJ2-3
D: TRBD1
size: NA
V: TRBV7-3
CDR3: CASSPDRVRQYF
DNA: TGTGCCAGCAGCCCGGACAGGGTTCGGCAGTATTTT

J: TRBJ1-2
D: TRBD1
size: NA
V: TRBV28
CDR3: CASSTGGYGYTF
DNA: TGTGCCAGCAGTACAGGGGGCTACGGCTACACCTTC

J: TRBJ1-1
D: TRBD1
size: NA
V: TRBV28
CDR3: CASSYNRGANTEAFF
DNA: TGTGCCAGCAGTTATAACAGGGGTGCGAACACTGAAGCTTTCTTT

J: TRBJ1-4
D: NA
size: few
V: TRBV5-1
CDR3: CASSYRGMQANEKLFF
DNA: TGCGCCAGCAGCTACCGGGGAATGCAGGCTAATGAAAAACTGTTTTTT

J: TRBJ1-1
D: NA
size: NA
V: TRBV28
CDR3: CASSLQAGRDTEAFF
DNA: TGTGCCAGCAGTCTTCAGGCGGGTCGGGACACTGAAGCTTTCTTT

J: TRBJ2-5
D: NA
size: NA
V: TRBV19
CDR3: CASSKQGTETQYF
DNA: TGTGCCAGTAGTAAGCAGGGTACCGAGACCCAGTACTTC

J: TRBJ1-3
D: NA
size: NA
V: TRBV7-2
CDR3: CASSYLGAGLGNTIYF
DNA: TGTGCCAGCAGCTACCTGGGGGCAGGATTGGGAAACACCATATATTTT